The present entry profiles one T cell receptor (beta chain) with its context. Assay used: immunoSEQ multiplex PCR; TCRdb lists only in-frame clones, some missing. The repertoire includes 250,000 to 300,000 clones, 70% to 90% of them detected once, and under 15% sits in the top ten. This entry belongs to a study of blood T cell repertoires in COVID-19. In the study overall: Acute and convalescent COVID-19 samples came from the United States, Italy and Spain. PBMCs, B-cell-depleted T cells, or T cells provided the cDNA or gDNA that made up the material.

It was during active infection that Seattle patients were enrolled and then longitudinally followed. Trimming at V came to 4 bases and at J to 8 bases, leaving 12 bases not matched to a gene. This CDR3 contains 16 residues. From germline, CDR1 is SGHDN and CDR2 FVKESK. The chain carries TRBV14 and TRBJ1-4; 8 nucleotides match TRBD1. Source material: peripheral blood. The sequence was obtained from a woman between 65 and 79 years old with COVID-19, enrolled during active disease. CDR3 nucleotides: TGTGCCAGCAGCCGAAGCCCCGGGACAGGTCGGGAAAAACTGTTTTTT. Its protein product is CASSRSPGTGREKLFF.